A single sample is the source of the 5 T cell receptor beta chains below, sequenced in a study of T cell responses to AZD1222 COVID-19 vaccine. The method was immunoSEQ multiplex PCR; TCRdb's version includes in-frame clones alone and lacks a portion of them. The sample holds around 120,000 clones, around 83% seen once. The sample here was peripheral blood, taken 28 days after the second AZD1222 dose. The receptors stem from an adult who received the AZD1222 COVID-19 vaccine.

This clone has only one observation. The chain combines TRBV11-2 with TRBJ2-7; D not resolved. This CDR3 is 13 amino acids long. With 8 bases removed from V and 7 bases from J, the gap between germline ends came to 18 bases. Germline assignment: CDR1 SGHAT and CDR2 FQNNGV. In nucleotides, the CDR3 is TGTGCCAGCGGTTCAGGTCGGCGCCTGGAGCAGTACTTC. This codes for CASGSGRRLEQYF.

The chain joins TRBV6-5 to TRBJ2-3; perhaps TRBD2 as D (6 bases). V was clipped by 4 bases and J by 3 bases, with 14 bases between them. CDR3 length: 15 residues. Germline V gene data show CDR1 as MNHEY and CDR2 as SVGAGI. The DNA for the CDR3 is TGTGCCAGCAGTTTCTCTAGCGCAAGGACAGATACGCAGTATTTT. Protein: CASSFSSARTDTQYF.

The chain links TRBV28 to TRBJ2-3, with 9 positions matching TRBD2. CDR3 length: 17 residues. Germline V gene sequence: CDR1 MDHEN, CDR2 SYDVKM. Trimming removed 6 bases from V and 0 bases from J; junction bases left unmatched: 10. As DNA, the CDR3 is TGTGCCAGCAGCACGGCTTTTGGACTAGCGAGCACAGATACGCAGTATTTT. Translation: CASSTAFGLASTDTQYF.

V usage is TRBV6-5 and J usage is TRBJ2-7, with D hard to call. V was cut by 6 bases and J by 5 bases, with 14 bases left in between. The length of the CDR3 is 13 residues. Germline loops: CDR1 MNHEY, CDR2 SVGAGI. CDR3 sequence (DNA): TGTGCCAGCAGACCTACTACAGAAAACGAGCAGTACTTC. This codes for CASRPTTENEQYF.

The rearrangement links TRBV7-9 to TRBJ1-1; 8 positions match TRBD1. Trimming removed 0 bases from V and 5 bases from J; junction bases left unmatched: 17. The V gene's germline CDR1 is SEHNR and CDR2 FQNEAQ (reference sequence). CDR3 length equals 19 residues. The DNA of the CDR3 is TGTGCCAGCAGCTTAGCCCTACATCTGAGACAGGGGAGGTGGACTGAAGCTTTCTTT. As protein: CASSLALHLRQGRWTEAFF.